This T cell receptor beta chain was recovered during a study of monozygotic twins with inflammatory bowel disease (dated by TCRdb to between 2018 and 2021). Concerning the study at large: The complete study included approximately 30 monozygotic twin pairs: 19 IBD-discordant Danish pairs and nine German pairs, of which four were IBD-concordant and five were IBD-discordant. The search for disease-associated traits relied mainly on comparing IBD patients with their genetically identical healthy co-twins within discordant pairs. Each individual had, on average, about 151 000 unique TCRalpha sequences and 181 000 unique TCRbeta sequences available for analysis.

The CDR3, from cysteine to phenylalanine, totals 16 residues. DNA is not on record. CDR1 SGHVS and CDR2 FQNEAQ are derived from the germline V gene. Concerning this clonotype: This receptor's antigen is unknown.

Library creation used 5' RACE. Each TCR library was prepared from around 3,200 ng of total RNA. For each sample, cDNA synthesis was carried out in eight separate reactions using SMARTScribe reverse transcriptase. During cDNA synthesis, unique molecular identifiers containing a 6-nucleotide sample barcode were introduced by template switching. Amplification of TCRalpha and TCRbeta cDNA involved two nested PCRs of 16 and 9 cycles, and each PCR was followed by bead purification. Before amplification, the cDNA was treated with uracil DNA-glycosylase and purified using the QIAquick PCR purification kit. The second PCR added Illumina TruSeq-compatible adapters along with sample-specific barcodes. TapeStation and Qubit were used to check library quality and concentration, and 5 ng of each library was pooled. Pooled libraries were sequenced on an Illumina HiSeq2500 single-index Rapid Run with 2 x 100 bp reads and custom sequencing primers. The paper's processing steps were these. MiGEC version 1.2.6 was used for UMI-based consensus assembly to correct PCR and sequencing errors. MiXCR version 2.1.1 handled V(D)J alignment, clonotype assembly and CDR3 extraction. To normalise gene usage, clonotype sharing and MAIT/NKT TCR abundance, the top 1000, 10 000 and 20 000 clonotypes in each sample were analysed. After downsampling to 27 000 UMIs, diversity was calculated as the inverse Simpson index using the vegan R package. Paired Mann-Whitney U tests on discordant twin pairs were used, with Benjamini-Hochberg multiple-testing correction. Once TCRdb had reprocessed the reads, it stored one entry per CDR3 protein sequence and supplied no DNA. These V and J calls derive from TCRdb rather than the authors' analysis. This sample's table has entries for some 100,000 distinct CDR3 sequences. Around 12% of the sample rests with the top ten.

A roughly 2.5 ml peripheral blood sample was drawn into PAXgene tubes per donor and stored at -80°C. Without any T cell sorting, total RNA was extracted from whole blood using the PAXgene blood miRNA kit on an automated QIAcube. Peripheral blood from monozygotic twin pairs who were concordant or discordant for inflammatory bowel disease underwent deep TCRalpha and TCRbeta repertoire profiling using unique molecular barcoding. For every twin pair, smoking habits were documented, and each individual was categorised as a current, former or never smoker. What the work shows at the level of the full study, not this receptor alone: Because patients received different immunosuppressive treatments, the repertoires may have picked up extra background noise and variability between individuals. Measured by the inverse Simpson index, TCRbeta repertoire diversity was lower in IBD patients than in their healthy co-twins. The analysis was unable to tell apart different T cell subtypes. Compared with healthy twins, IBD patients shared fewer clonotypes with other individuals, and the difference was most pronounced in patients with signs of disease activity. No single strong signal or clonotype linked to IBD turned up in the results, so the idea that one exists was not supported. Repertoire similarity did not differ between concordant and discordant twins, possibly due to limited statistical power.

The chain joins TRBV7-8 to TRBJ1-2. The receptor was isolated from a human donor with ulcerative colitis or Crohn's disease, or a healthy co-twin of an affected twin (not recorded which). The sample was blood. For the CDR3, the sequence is CASSLSIAYDNYGYTF.